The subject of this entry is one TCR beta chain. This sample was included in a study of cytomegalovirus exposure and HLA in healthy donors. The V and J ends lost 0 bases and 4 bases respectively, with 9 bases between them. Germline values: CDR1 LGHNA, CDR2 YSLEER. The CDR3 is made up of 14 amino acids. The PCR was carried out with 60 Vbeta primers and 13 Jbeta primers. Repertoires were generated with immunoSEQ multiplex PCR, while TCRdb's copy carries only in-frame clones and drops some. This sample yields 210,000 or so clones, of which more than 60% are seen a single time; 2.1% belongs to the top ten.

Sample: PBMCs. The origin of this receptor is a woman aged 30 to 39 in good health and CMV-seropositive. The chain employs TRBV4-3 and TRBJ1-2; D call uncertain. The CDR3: CASSQEREGYGYTF. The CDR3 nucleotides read TGCGCCAGCAGCCAAGAACGGGAGGGCTATGGCTACACCTTC.